A single sample gave rise to the 19 T cell receptor beta chains below, sequenced in a study of blood T cell repertoires in COVID-19. Only in-frame clones appear in the TCRdb table, and some are missing; sequencing was by immunoSEQ multiplex PCR. The sample lists 300,000 to 450,000 clones, 87% occurring once. Source material: PBMCs or T cells enriched from blood (not recorded which). These TCRs come from a woman aged 25 to 39 who had recovered from COVID-19.

The J gene is TRBJ2-2, the V gene TRBV10-1; the match to TRBD2 covers 7 bases. The CDR3 is 14 residues long. Germline values: CDR1 WNHNN, CDR2 SYGVQD (reference sequence). The V segment lost 3 bases and the J segment 5 bases; nucleotides outside the gene matches: 3. The CDR3 sequence is CASSEGLGTGELFF. The CDR3 DNA is TGCGCCAGCAGTGAAGGACTAGGGACCGGGGAGCTGTTTTTT.

The V and J genes are TRBV7-2 and TRBJ1-3, with D unresolved. This CDR3 contains 13 residues. V dropped 6 bases and J dropped 0 bases, with 6 bases sitting between them. Germline lookup yields CDR1 SGHTA and CDR2 FQGNSA. The CDR3 loop is CASSSYSGNTIYF. The DNA of the CDR3 is TGTGCCAGCAGTAGCTACTCTGGAAACACCATATATTTT. The variable domain in full, with the rest retrieved from reference TRBV7-2 and TRBJ1-3, is GAGVSQSPSNKVTEKGKDVELRCDPISGHTALYWYRQSLGQGLEFLIYFQGNSAPDKSGLPSDRFSAERTGGSVSTLTIQRTQQEDSAVYLCASSSYSGNTIYFGEGSWLTVV.

The chain carries TRBV5-1 and TRBJ2-1, with TRBD2 matching 15 bases. CDR1 is SGHRS and CDR2 is YFSETQ in the germline V gene. The CDR3 is 19 amino acids. The V and J ends lost 4 bases and 0 bases, in that order; junction bases with no gene match: 8. CDR3 region: CASSAGLAGGISSYNEQFF. The CDR3 nucleotides are TGCGCCAGCAGCGCAGGACTAGCGGGGGGGATAAGCTCCTACAATGAGCAGTTCTTC.

The DNA of the CDR3 is TGTGCCAGCGCGATCGGAAACACCATATATTTT. It codes for CASAIGNTIYF. This chain links TRBV6-6 with TRBJ1-3, with D uncertain. Per the germline V gene, CDR1 is MNHNY and CDR2 is SVGAGI (reference sequence). The CDR3 runs 11 residues. The V gene lost 8 bases and the J gene lost 4 bases, with 6 bases spanning the gap.

The rearrangement uses TRBV2 and TRBJ2-7, with 7 bases lining up with TRBD1. After removal of 6 bases from V and 3 bases from J, the junction contained 5 bases not matched to a gene. Germline V gene data show CDR1 as SNHLY and CDR2 as FYNNEI. This CDR3 has 13 amino acids. CDR3 DNA sequence: TGTGCCAGCAGGGGCAGACAGGGCTACGAGCAGTACTTC. Protein product: CASRGRQGYEQYF.

The chain combines TRBV12-2 with TRBJ2-5; the table assigns TRBD2, which was not confirmed against the DNA. TRBV12-2 is listed as a pseudogene. This CDR3 is built from 16 residues. CDR3 protein: CASRLAFRGSQETQYF. CDR3 DNA: TGTGCAAGTCGCTTAGCGTTCCGGGGGAGCCAAGAGACCCAGTACTTC.

The count of this clone is one. The V call is TRBV12-3 or TRBV12-4, the J call TRBJ1-5; a weak D match, TRBD1 (5 bases). The CDR3 extends over 12 amino acids. V lost 4 bases and J 5 bases, leaving 6 bases between the germline ends. CDR3 region: CASSWGDQPQHF. In DNA form, the CDR3 reads TGTGCCAGCAGTTGGGGGGATCAGCCCCAGCATTTT.

The chain has TRBV11-2 and TRBJ1-3; D is perhaps TRBD1 (6 bases). The ends were cut back, 3 bases at V and 2 bases at J, with 14 bases in the middle. Germline assignment: CDR1 SGHAT and CDR2 FQNNGV. CDR3 length: 16 residues. Written as DNA, the CDR3 is TGTGCCAGCAGCTTCCTCCCCGCAGGGGCTGGAAACACCATATATTTT. As protein: CASSFLPAGAGNTIYF.

The chain carries TRBV7-4 and TRBJ1-1, with 7 bases fitting TRBD1. Per the germline V gene, CDR1 is SGHVT and CDR2 is SQSDAQ. With V trimmed by 2 bases and J by 5 bases, 5 bases remained unmatched. CDR3 length: 14 amino acids. The CDR3 DNA sequence: TGTGCCAGCAGCTTATCGACAGGGAAAACTGAAGCTTTCTTT. It specifies CASSLSTGKTEAFF. Based on the CDR3 plus reference TRBV7-4 and TRBJ1-1, the full variable domain is GAGVSQSPRYKVAKRGRDVALRCDSISGHVTLYWYRQTLGQGSEVLTYSQSDAQRDKSGRPSGRFSAERPERSVSTLKIQRTEQGDSAVYLCASSLSTGKTEAFFGQGTRLTVV.

This clone was counted a single time. This chain connects TRBV9 to TRBJ2-4; the match to TRBD2 covers 13 bases. Germline V gives CDR1 SGDLS, CDR2 YYNGEE. The V segment lost 4 bases and the J segment 4 bases; nucleotides outside the gene matches: 8. The CDR3 sequence is 17 residues long. CDR3 DNA sequence: TGTGCCAGCAGCCCGGGGACTAGCGGGGCGGTTAAAAACATTCAGTACTTC. Its translation: CASSPGTSGAVKNIQYF.

The rearrangement joins TRBV3-1 (or the pseudogene TRBV3-2) to TRBJ1-2, with D possibly matching TRBD1 (6 bases). Germline-derived CDR1 and CDR2 are LGHDT and YNNKEL (reference sequence). The V end lost 8 bases, the J end lost 3 bases, and 19 bases lay between the germline ends. The CDR3 consists of 15 residues. CDR3 nucleotides: TGTGCCAGCTGCCGCGGGGGGGCAGGTGACTATGGCTACACCTTC. Protein: CASCRGGAGDYGYTF.

The V and J genes are TRBV18 and TRBJ1-6; D not certain. V was cut by 2 bases and J by 6 bases, with 8 bases left in between. The CDR3 contains 14 residues. CDR1 is KGHSH and CDR2 is LQKENI in the germline V gene. CDR3 coding DNA: TGTGCCAGCTCACCAAGGCGGATTAATTCACCCCTCCACTTT. Residues: CASSPRRINSPLHF.

This clone was observed once. The V call is TRBV28, the J call TRBJ1-4, with 7 bases aligning to TRBD1. CDR3 size: 15 residues. Unmatched junction bases numbered 7, after V lost 3 bases and J lost 6 bases. Germline lookup yields CDR1 MDHEN and CDR2 SYDVKM. This CDR3 reads CASSFPGGGDEKLFF. The DNA for the CDR3 is TGTGCCAGCAGTTTCCCAGGGGGAGGCGATGAAAAACTGTTTTTT.

The V gene is TRBV7-9, the J gene TRBJ2-4; possibly TRBD2 for D (6 bases). Germline CDR1 is SEHNR and CDR2 is FQNEAQ (reference sequence). The CDR3 has 14 residues. Trimming stripped 1 base from V and 8 bases from J, with 12 bases between. This CDR3 is CASSLVSGSDIQYF. The CDR3 DNA reads TGTGCCAGCAGCTTAGTGTCCGGGAGTGACATTCAGTACTTC.

The V and J genes are TRBV2 and TRBJ2-1, with 9 bases identical to TRBD1. This CDR3 spans 13 amino acids. Trimming cost V 7 bases and J 9 bases; bases outside gene matches: 7. Germline CDR1 SNHLY, CDR2 FYNNEI. CDR3 loop: CASTGTGPGEQFF. Here the CDR3 DNA reads TGTGCCAGCACCGGGACAGGGCCCGGTGAGCAGTTCTTC.

This clone was counted at least ten times. This chain links TRBV10-3 with TRBJ2-7, with D tentatively TRBD1 (5 bases). CDR1 is ENHRY, CDR2 SYGVKD, per germline. This CDR3 is built from 14 residues. Trimming removed 7 bases from V and 1 base from J, with 14 bases in between. In DNA form, the CDR3 reads TGTGCCATCAAAGAAGGCGACAGATCCTACGAGCAGTACTTC. This translates into CAIKEGDRSYEQYF.

The chain has TRBV19 and TRBJ1-2, with D perhaps matching TRBD1 (5 bases). Germline V lookup: CDR1 LNHDA, CDR2 SQIVND (reference sequence). Trimming stripped 6 bases from V and 0 bases from J, with 8 bases between. The CDR3 has 13 residues. CDR3 sequence reads: CASRQVANYGYTF. CDR3 in DNA: TGTGCCAGTAGACAGGTAGCTAACTATGGCTACACCTTC.

The chain is built from TRBV6-5 and TRBJ2-3, with D possibly matching TRBD2 (6 bases). V lost 7 bases to trimming and J lost 8 bases, with 22 bases between them. Germline lookup yields CDR1 MNHEY and CDR2 SVGAGI. The CDR3 loop spans 15 amino acids. The CDR3 here is CASMGDSRLIGTQYF. CDR3 DNA: TGTGCCAGCATGGGGGACTCCCGTTTAATTGGTACGCAGTATTTT.

V and J are TRBV27 and TRBJ2-1; the D gene is possibly TRBD2 (6 bases). Germline loops: CDR1 MNHEY, CDR2 SMNVEV (reference sequence). This CDR3 comprises 11 residues. V dropped 7 bases and J dropped 10 bases, with 11 bases sitting between them. CDR3 DNA: TGTGCCAGCATCGATAGCGGCGAGCAGTTCTTC. Amino acids: CASIDSGEQFF.